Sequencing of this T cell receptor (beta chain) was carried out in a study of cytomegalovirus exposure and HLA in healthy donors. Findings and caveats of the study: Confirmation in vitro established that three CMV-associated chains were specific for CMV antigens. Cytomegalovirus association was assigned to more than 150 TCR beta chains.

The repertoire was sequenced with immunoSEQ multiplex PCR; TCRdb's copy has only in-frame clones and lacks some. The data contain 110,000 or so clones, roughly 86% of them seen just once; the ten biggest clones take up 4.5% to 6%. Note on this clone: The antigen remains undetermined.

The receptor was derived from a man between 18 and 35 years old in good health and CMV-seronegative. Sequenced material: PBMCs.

The CDR3 here is CASSSGTGPPLHGYTF. In DNA, the CDR3 is TGCGCCAGCAGCTCCGGGACAGGGCCTCCTCTCCACGGCTACACCTTC. The rearrangement links TRBV5-1 to TRBJ1-2; 9 bases line up with TRBD1. This CDR3 spans 16 amino acids. Germline loops: CDR1 SGHRS, CDR2 YFSETQ. V lost 3 bases, J lost 8 bases, and 14 bases stayed unmatched.